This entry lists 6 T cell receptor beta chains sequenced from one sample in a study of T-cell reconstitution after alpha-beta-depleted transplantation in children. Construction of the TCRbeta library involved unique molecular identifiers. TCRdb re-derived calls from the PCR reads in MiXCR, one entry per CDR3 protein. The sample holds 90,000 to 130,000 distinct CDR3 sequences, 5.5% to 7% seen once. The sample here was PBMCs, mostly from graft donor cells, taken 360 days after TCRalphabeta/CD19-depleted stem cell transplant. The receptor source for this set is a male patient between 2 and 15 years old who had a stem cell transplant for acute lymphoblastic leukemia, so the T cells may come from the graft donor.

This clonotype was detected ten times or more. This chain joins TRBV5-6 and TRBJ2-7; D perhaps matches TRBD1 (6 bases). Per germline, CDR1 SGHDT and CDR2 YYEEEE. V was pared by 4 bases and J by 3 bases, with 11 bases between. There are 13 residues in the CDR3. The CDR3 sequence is CASSPTGIYEQYF. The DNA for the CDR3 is TGTGCCAGCAGCCCTACAGGGATCTACGAGCAGTACTTC.

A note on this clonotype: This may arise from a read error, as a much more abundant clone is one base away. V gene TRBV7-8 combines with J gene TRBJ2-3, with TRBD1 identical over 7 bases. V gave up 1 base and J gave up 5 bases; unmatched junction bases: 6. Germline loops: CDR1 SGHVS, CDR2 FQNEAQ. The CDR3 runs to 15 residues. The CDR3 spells CASSLGRGYRDTQYF. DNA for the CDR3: TGTGCCAGCAGCTTAGGCAGGGGGTATAGAGATACGCAGTATTTT.

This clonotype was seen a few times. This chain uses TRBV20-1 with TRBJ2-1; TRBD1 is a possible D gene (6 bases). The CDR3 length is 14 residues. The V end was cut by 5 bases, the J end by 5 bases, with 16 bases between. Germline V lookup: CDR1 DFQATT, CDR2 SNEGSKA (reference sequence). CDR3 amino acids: CSALDRSVDNEQFF. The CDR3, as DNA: TGCAGTGCTTTAGACAGGTCGGTAGACAATGAGCAGTTCTTC.

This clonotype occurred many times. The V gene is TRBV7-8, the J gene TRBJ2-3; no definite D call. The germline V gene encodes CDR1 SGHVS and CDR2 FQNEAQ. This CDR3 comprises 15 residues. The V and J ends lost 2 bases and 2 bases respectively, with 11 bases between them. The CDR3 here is CASSLPQRLTDTQYF. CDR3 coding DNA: TGTGCCAGCAGCTTACCTCAGCGACTCACAGATACGCAGTATTTT. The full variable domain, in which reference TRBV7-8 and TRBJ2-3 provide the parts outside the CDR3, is GAGVSQSPRYKVAKRGQDVALRCDPISGHVSLFWYQQALGQGPEFLTYFQNEAQLDKSGLPSDRFFAERPEGSVSTLKIQRTQQEDSAVYLCASSLPQRLTDTQYFGPGTRLTVL.

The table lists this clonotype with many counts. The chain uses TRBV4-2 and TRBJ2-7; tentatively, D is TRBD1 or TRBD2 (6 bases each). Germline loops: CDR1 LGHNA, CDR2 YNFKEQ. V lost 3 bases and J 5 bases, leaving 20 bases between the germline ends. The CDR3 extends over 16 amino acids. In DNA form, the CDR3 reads TGTGCCAGCAGCCACCACAGGGAGGTGATCGGCGACGAGCAGTACTTC. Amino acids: CASSHHREVIGDEQYF.

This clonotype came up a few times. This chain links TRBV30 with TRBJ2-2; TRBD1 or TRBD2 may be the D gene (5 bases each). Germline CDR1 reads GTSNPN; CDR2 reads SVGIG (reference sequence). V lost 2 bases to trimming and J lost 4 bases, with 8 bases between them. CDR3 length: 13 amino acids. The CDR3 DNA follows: TGTGCCTGGAGTTATGGGGGCACCGGGGAGCTGTTTTTT. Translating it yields CAWSYGGTGELFF.